These 27 T cell receptor beta chains were all obtained from the same sample, sequenced in a study of blood T cell repertoires in COVID-19. The assay was immunoSEQ multiplex PCR, and TCRdb's table has in-frame clones only and misses some. The table lists about 320,000 clones, about 85% of them singletons, with 1.5% to 2% in the top ten. Sequenced: PBMCs or T cells enriched from blood (not recorded which). These receptors all stem from a woman between 25 and 40 years old who had been exposed to COVID-19.

This clone showed up just a few times. V is TRBV5-4 and J is TRBJ2-3; D is perhaps TRBD1 (6 bases). In germline, CDR1 is SGHNT, CDR2 YYREEE (reference sequence). The CDR3 is 17 residues long. V lost 1 base, J lost 0 bases, and 15 bases lay in between. CDR3: CASSLWSRGWSTDTQYF. The DNA of the CDR3 is TGTGCCAGCAGCTTGTGGAGCAGGGGTTGGAGCACAGATACGCAGTATTTT.

The sample holds one count of this clone. V usage is TRBV6-5 and J usage is TRBJ1-1; a possible D gene is TRBD1 (6 bases). The CDR3 length is 15 residues. Per germline, CDR1 MNHEY and CDR2 SVGAGI. V lost 1 base, J lost 2 bases, and 11 bases lay in between. The CDR3 loop is CASSYWTEQNTEAFF. CDR3 nucleotides: TGTGCCAGCAGTTACTGGACAGAGCAAAACACTGAAGCTTTCTTT.

V is TRBV18 and J is TRBJ2-7, with 8 positions matching TRBD1. This CDR3 has 13 residues. V shed 6 bases, J shed 13 bases, and the junction held 14 bases outside the gene matches. Germline-derived CDR1 and CDR2 are KGHSH and LQKENI. CDR3: CASSQDAGGTGYF. The CDR3 DNA sequence: TGTGCCAGCTCCCAAGACGCAGGGGGCACGGGATACTTC.

V and J are TRBV19 and TRBJ2-3; no clear D. V was cut by 5 bases and J by 5 bases, with 8 bases left in between. Per the germline V gene, CDR1 is LNHDA and CDR2 is SQIVND (reference sequence). CDR3 length: 12 amino acids. The CDR3 reads CASSSRGDTQYF. DNA for the CDR3: TGTGCCAGTAGTTCTAGAGGAGATACGCAGTATTTT.

The genes are TRBV30 and TRBJ1-2, with TRBD1 as a possible D gene (5 bases). The CDR3 length is 12 residues. With 4 bases removed from V and 4 bases from J, the gap between germline ends came to 10 bases. Germline values: CDR1 GTSNPN, CDR2 SVGIG (reference sequence). The CDR3 loop reads CAWTYQGYGYTF. The CDR3 region has the DNA TGTGCCTGGACTTACCAGGGCTATGGCTACACCTTC.

This chain uses TRBV10-3 with TRBJ2-5; D not certain. Germline-derived CDR1 and CDR2 are ENHRY and SYGVKD. The CDR3 extends over 14 amino acids. With 0 bases removed from V and 1 base from J, the gap between germline ends came to 6 bases. CDR3: CAISESSLQETQYF. In DNA form, the CDR3 reads TGTGCCATCAGTGAGTCTTCACTCCAAGAGACCCAGTACTTC.

This clone showed up just a few times. The chain employs TRBV9 and TRBJ1-2, with TRBD1 matching 10 bases. V lost 0 bases and J lost 2; bases outside the gene matches: 4. The CDR3 is 16 residues long. Germline lookup yields CDR1 SGDLS and CDR2 YYNGEE. The CDR3 nucleotides read TGTGCCAGCAGCGTAGGTTGGGGACAGGGGAACTATGGCTACACCTTC. It yields the protein CASSVGWGQGNYGYTF.

The rearrangement joins TRBV28 to TRBJ1-2; D remains unclear. Trimming cost V 10 bases and J 2 bases, with 14 bases left between them. CDR3 length: 13 residues. The germline CDR1 and CDR2 sequences are MDHEN and SYDVKM. In DNA form, the CDR3 reads TGTGCCATCGCGAAGACACCAAACTATGGCTACACCTTC. It codes for CAIAKTPNYGYTF.

CDR3 protein: CASSWARNPNEQFF. CDR3 DNA: TGTGCCAGCAGCTGGGCCCGAAACCCCAATGAGCAGTTCTTC. The chain employs TRBV5-4 and TRBJ2-1; D is unresolved. V lost 3 bases and J 6 bases, leaving 13 bases between the germline ends. The CDR3 is made up of 14 amino acids. CDR1 SGHNT and CDR2 YYREEE come from the germline V gene (reference sequence).

The chain uses TRBV5-1 and TRBJ2-6, with D hard to call. Germline V CDR1 and CDR2: SGHRS, YFSETQ. The V gene lost 1 base and the J gene lost 0 bases, with 8 bases spanning the gap. This CDR3 has 16 amino acids. The CDR3 DNA reads TGCGCCAGCAGCTTGAATACAGACTCTGGGGCCAACGTCCTGACTTTC. Amino acid sequence: CASSLNTDSGANVLTF.

The chain uses TRBV9 and TRBJ2-1, with a possible D match to TRBD2 (7 bases). The CDR3 runs to 16 residues. V was pared by 0 bases and J by 9 bases, with 19 bases between. Germline CDR1 SGDLS, CDR2 YYNGEE. The CDR3 here is CASSVGLVGGPREQFF. In DNA, the CDR3 is TGTGCCAGCAGCGTAGGTCTCGTGGGGGGGCCGCGTGAGCAGTTCTTC.

The CDR3 DNA sequence: TGTGCCAGCTCCAGGGCCGCCTACGAGCAGTACTTC. Translated: CASSRAAYEQYF. This chain connects TRBV25-1 to TRBJ2-7; D may be TRBD1 (5 bases). This CDR3 has 12 amino acids. Trimming left V 8 bases short and J 2 bases short, with 10 bases between. Germline assignment: CDR1 MGHDK and CDR2 SYGVNS.

The genes are TRBV6-5 and TRBJ1-6; no definite D call. The CDR3 runs 14 residues. Between the trimmed V and J ends, which lost 8 bases and 0 bases, there was a span of 8 bases. Germline loops: CDR1 MNHEY, CDR2 SVGAGI. CDR3 residues: CASGLSSYNSPLHF. The CDR3 nucleotides are TGTGCCAGCGGTCTAAGCTCCTATAATTCACCCCTCCACTTT.

This clone was picked up one time. The genes are TRBV3-1 (or the pseudogene TRBV3-2) and TRBJ1-5; 7 bases align to TRBD1. This CDR3 region has 14 residues. Germline values: CDR1 LGHDT, CDR2 YNNKEL (reference sequence). The trim removed 5 bases at V and 3 bases at J, leaving 4 bases unmatched. CDR3 loop: CASSSGTVNQPQHF. Here the CDR3 DNA reads TGTGCCAGCAGCAGTGGGACAGTCAATCAGCCCCAGCATTTT.

The genes are TRBV15 and TRBJ2-7; a weak D match, TRBD2 (6 bases). Trimming removed 5 bases at V and 3 bases at J, with 8 bases between. Germline CDR1 LNHNV, CDR2 YYDKDF (reference sequence). CDR3 size: 12 residues. CDR3 protein: CATSPDYYEQYF. CDR3 coding DNA: TGTGCCACCAGCCCGGACTACTACGAGCAGTACTTC.

The chain recombines TRBV28 with TRBJ2-7, with D possibly TRBD2 on 5 matching bases. V was trimmed by 7 bases and J by 5 bases, leaving 21 bases between them. Germline loops: CDR1 MDHEN, CDR2 SYDVKM. The CDR3 length is 15 residues. The CDR3 here is CASIKLGPGYNEQYF. In DNA form, the CDR3 reads TGTGCCAGCATTAAATTGGGCCCGGGGTACAACGAGCAGTACTTC.

V and J are TRBV28 and TRBJ2-7; D perhaps matches TRBD2 (6 bases). Germline V lookup: CDR1 MDHEN, CDR2 SYDVKM. Between the trimmed V and J ends, which lost 7 bases and 2 bases, there was a span of 15 bases. This CDR3 is 14 amino acids long. The CDR3 reads CASTPQSGAYEQYF. Here the CDR3 DNA reads TGTGCCAGCACCCCTCAGTCGGGGGCCTACGAGCAGTACTTC. The full variable domain, completed using reference TRBV28 and TRBJ2-7, is DVKVTQSSRYLVKRTGEKVFLECVQDMDHENMFWYRQDPGLGLRLIYFSYDVKMKEKGDIPEGYSVSREKKERFSLILESASTNQTSMYLCASTPQSGAYEQYFGPGTRLTVT.

The chain recombines TRBV28 with TRBJ1-2; 10 nucleotides agree with TRBD1. Per germline, CDR1 MDHEN and CDR2 SYDVKM. V shed 6 bases, J shed 7 bases, and the junction held 14 bases outside the gene matches. This CDR3 contains 16 residues. This CDR3 is CASRSPGQGTEGGYTF. The CDR3 nucleotides read TGTGCCAGCAGATCTCCGGGACAGGGGACCGAGGGTGGCTACACCTTC.

This chain joins TRBV27 and TRBJ2-1; 9 nucleotides match TRBD2. The length of the CDR3 is 16 residues. Losses at the gene ends were 1 base for V and 5 bases for J; bases not matched to a gene: 6. CDR1 MNHEY and CDR2 SMNVEV come from the germline V gene (reference sequence). The CDR3 sequence: CASSLYSGSFDNEQFF. In DNA form, the CDR3 reads TGTGCCAGCAGTTTATATAGCGGGAGTTTCGACAATGAGCAGTTCTTC.

The chain recombines TRBV12-3 or TRBV12-4 with TRBJ2-7; D remains unclear. The CDR3 sequence is 11 residues long. Trimming took 5 bases from V and 5 from J, leaving 7 bases between them. CDR3 amino acids: CASSITDEQYF. In DNA form, the CDR3 reads TGTGCCAGCAGTATCACAGACGAGCAGTACTTC.

This clone was picked up one time. CDR3 protein: CASSPRGYEQYF. CDR3 DNA: TGTGCCAGCAGCCCGAGGGGGTACGAGCAGTACTTC. V gene TRBV7-9 combines with J gene TRBJ2-7; tentative D call: TRBD1 (6 bases). The length of the CDR3 is 12 residues. V was pared by 5 bases and J by 4 bases, with 9 bases between. The germline CDR1 and CDR2 sequences are SEHNR and FQNEAQ (reference sequence).

The chain uses TRBV27 and TRBJ2-3; D remains unclear. The CDR3 sequence is 11 residues long. The germline V gene encodes CDR1 MNHEY and CDR2 SMNVEV (reference sequence). V lost 4 bases and J 6 bases, leaving 5 bases between the germline ends. As DNA, the CDR3 is TGTGCCAGCAGTTCCAGGGATACGCAGTATTTT. Translation gives CASSSRDTQYF.

The chain has TRBV4-1 and TRBJ2-3; TRBD2 aligns across 10 bases. The V segment lost 0 bases and the J segment 8 bases; nucleotides outside the gene matches: 11. CDR3 size: 17 residues. Looked up from germline, CDR1 is MGHRA and CDR2 is YSYEKL. CDR3: CASSQDEGPAGGGTQYF. In DNA, the CDR3 is TGCGCCAGCAGCCAAGATGAGGGCCCAGCGGGGGGGGGTACGCAGTATTTT.

The CDR3 nucleotides read TGTGCCAGCAGTTACTCGGACAGGGCCGGTGGCTACACCTTC. It specifies CASSYSDRAGGYTF. The genes are TRBV6-5 and TRBJ1-2, with TRBD1 identical over 8 bases. V shed 0 bases, J shed 7 bases, and the junction held 4 bases outside the gene matches. Germline V CDR1 and CDR2: MNHEY, SVGAGI. The CDR3 length is 14 residues.

The J gene is TRBJ2-7, the V gene TRBV7-9; no definite D call. This CDR3 comprises 11 residues. Per germline, CDR1 SEHNR and CDR2 FQNEAQ (reference sequence). Trimming shortened V by 4 bases and J by 4 bases, and 5 bases separated the two germline ends. The CDR3 nucleotides read TGTGCCAGCAGCTCAACTTACGAGCAGTACTTC. As protein: CASSSTYEQYF.

The chain has TRBV28 and TRBJ1-6; a possible D gene is TRBD1 (5 bases). The V gene's germline CDR1 is MDHEN and CDR2 SYDVKM. The CDR3 totals 15 residues. Trimming stripped 6 bases from V and 7 bases from J, with 16 bases between. Here the CDR3 reads CASSPRQGRNSPLHF. CDR3 in DNA: TGTGCCAGCAGCCCCCGCCAGGGAAGAAATTCACCCCTCCACTTT.

The genes are TRBV30 and TRBJ1-6, with D uncertain. The CDR3 loop spans 15 amino acids. In germline, CDR1 is GTSNPN, CDR2 SVGIG (reference sequence). The germline V and J ends were trimmed by 1 base and 10 bases, with 17 bases remaining between them. CDR3: CAWSALRGRESPLHF. The CDR3 DNA sequence: TGTGCCTGGAGTGCCCTTAGAGGGAGGGAGTCACCCCTCCACTTT.